The source of this T cell receptor (beta chain) is a study of blood T cell repertoires in COVID-19. Study at large: COVID-19 samples from acute and convalescent phases originated in the United States, Italy and Spain. PBMCs, B-cell-depleted T cells, or T cells provided the cDNA or gDNA that made up the material.

CDR1 and CDR2 from the germline V gene are MNHEY and SMNVEV (reference sequence). The CDR3 spans 14 residues. The V and J ends lost 3 bases and 3 bases, in that order; junction bases with no gene match: 4. Measured with immunoSEQ multiplex PCR; TCRdb has only the in-frame clones, and not every one. The sample yields 110,000 to 150,000 clones, approximately 86% seen once. The receptor's source is a woman between 55 and 75 years old with acute or convalescent COVID-19. This chain connects TRBV27 to TRBJ1-2; TRBD1 matches 7 bases. The sequenced sample was peripheral blood. CDR3 nucleotides: TGTGCCAGCAGTTTTGACAGGGAGGACTATGGCTACACCTTC. Translation: CASSFDREDYGYTF.